One and the same sample provided the 16 T cell receptor beta chains below, sequenced in a study of blood T cell repertoires in COVID-19. TCRdb's table, derived via immunoSEQ multiplex PCR, lists solely in-frame clones and lacks some. Of approximately 70,000 clones listed, roughly 87% are singletons. Sequencing input: peripheral blood. The receptors derive from a woman aged 80 or over with acute or convalescent COVID-19.

The chain uses TRBV19 and TRBJ1-4, with TRBD1 matching 7 bases. Germline CDR1 and CDR2: LNHDA and SQIVND (reference sequence). With 9 bases clipped from V and 3 bases from J, the junction kept 10 bases outside the gene matches. The CDR3 contains 15 residues. CDR3 residues: CARLQGRRANEKLFF. In DNA, the CDR3 is TGTGCCAGGCTACAGGGGCGGAGAGCTAATGAAAAACTGTTTTTT.

This clone has more than one count but fewer than ten. The CDR3 DNA is TGTGCCAGCAGTTATATTGGCTACACCTTC. It is translated as CASSYIGYTF. The chain couples TRBV6-5 to TRBJ1-2; no definite D call. Deletions cut 3 bases from V and 7 bases from J, with 3 bases between. CDR1 and CDR2 (germline): MNHEY, SVGAGI. CDR3 length: 10 amino acids.

The chain employs TRBV9 and TRBJ2-1; 9 nucleotides align to TRBD2. V was pared by 0 bases and J by 9 bases, with 10 bases of the junction left unmatched. Germline V CDR1 and CDR2: SGDLS, YYNGEE. The CDR3 covers 16 residues. CDR3 amino acids: CASSVATTSGFREQFF. In nucleotides, the CDR3 is TGTGCCAGCAGCGTAGCTACGACTAGCGGTTTTCGTGAGCAGTTCTTC. The full variable domain, in which reference TRBV9 and TRBJ2-1 provide the parts outside the CDR3, is DSGVTQTPKHLITATGQRVTLRCSPRSGDLSVYWYQQSLDQGLQFLIQYYNGEERAKGNILERFSAQQFPDLHSELNLSSLELGDSALYFCASSVATTSGFREQFFGPGTRLTVL.

This clone was seen a single time. The rearrangement links TRBV6-1 to TRBJ1-2; 7 bases match TRBD1. Germline V gene lookup returns CDR1 MNHNS and CDR2 SASEGT. The CDR3 has 13 amino acids. V shed 0 bases, J shed 6 bases, and the junction held 1 base outside the gene matches. The CDR3 sequence: CASSEAGGNGYTF. For the CDR3, the DNA is TGTGCCAGCAGTGAAGCAGGGGGCAATGGCTACACCTTC.

The chain uses TRBV6-5 and TRBJ1-5, with D possibly matching TRBD1 (5 bases). The V end lost 6 bases, the J end lost 0 bases, and 12 bases lay between the germline ends. CDR1 is MNHEY, CDR2 SVGAGI, per germline. The CDR3 runs to 15 residues. The CDR3 DNA follows: TGTGCCAGCAGACCCGACAGCCTTAGCAATCAGCCCCAGCATTTT. Protein sequence: CASRPDSLSNQPQHF.

The V call is TRBV29-1, the J call TRBJ1-2, with TRBD1 as a possible D gene (6 bases). The germline CDR1 and CDR2 sequences are SQVTM and ANQGSEA. The CDR3 extends over 11 amino acids. Trimming removed 3 bases at V and 6 bases at J, with 8 bases between. The CDR3 DNA follows: TGCAGCGTTGAGGACAGAAATGGCTACACCTTC. It specifies CSVEDRNGYTF.

The chain carries TRBV6-6 and TRBJ1-2; TRBD1 matches at 7 bases. CDR1 is MNHNY and CDR2 is SVGAGI in the germline V gene (reference sequence). CDR3 length: 14 residues. The V segment lost 7 bases and the J segment 2 bases; nucleotides outside the gene matches: 7. This CDR3 is CASTRTGQNYGYTF. In DNA, the CDR3 is TGTGCCAGCACCCGGACGGGACAGAACTATGGCTACACCTTC.

This clone was seen a handful of times. The rearrangement joins TRBV19 to TRBJ1-5; D is possibly TRBD1 (6 bases). Germline V CDR1 and CDR2: LNHDA, SQIVND (reference sequence). Trimming pared 4 bases from V and 6 bases from J, leaving 19 bases between. The CDR3 spans 16 residues. CDR3 DNA: TGTGCCAGTAGTACCGCAGGGGTCCAACATCTTCAGCCCCAGCATTTT. Protein sequence: CASSTAGVQHLQPQHF.

This clone was detected once. The genes are TRBV6-6 and TRBJ1-2, with 7 bases lining up with TRBD1. J was trimmed by 6 bases and V by 4 bases; bases with no gene match: 14. The CDR3 runs 16 residues. The germline CDR1 and CDR2 sequences are MNHNY and SVGAGI (reference sequence). In DNA form, the CDR3 reads TGTGCCAGCAGTTCCCGCGGGACAGCGGATGGGAATGGCTACACCTTC. Amino acids: CASSSRGTADGNGYTF.

The chain joins TRBV5-1 to TRBJ1-1, with a possible D match to TRBD1 (5 bases). Germline CDR1 SGHRS, CDR2 YFSETQ. CDR3 length equals 17 residues. Trimming left V 0 bases short and J 4 bases short, with 19 bases between. Written as DNA, the CDR3 is TGCGCCAGCAGCTTGGGGGCAGGGCGGGGAGTTAGCACTGAAGCTTTCTTT. This sequence encodes CASSLGAGRGVSTEAFF. The entire variable domain, with the rest obtained from reference TRBV5-1 and TRBJ1-1, is as follows: KAGVTQTPRYLIKTRGQQVTLSCSPISGHRSVSWYQQTPGQGLQFLFEYFSETQRNKGNFPGRFSGRQFSNSRSEMNVSTLELGDSALYLCASSLGAGRGVSTEAFFGQGTRLTVV.

This chain links TRBV19 with TRBJ1-2, with TRBD1 matching 7 bases. Germline CDR1 is LNHDA and CDR2 is SQIVND (reference sequence). The CDR3 extends over 13 amino acids. Trimming cost V 11 bases and J 6 bases; bases outside gene matches: 12. The CDR3 here is CAGRRQTGNGYTF. Here the CDR3 DNA reads TGTGCCGGACGAAGACAGACAGGGAATGGCTACACCTTC.

The chain joins TRBV6-5 to TRBJ2-7, with D uncertain. The V gene lost 4 bases and the J gene lost 0 bases, with 7 bases spanning the gap. The CDR3 totals 13 residues. Germline V gene lookup returns CDR1 MNHEY and CDR2 SVGAGI. CDR3 DNA sequence: TGTGCCAGCAGTTCACGGTACTCCTACGAGCAGTACTTC. Amino acid sequence: CASSSRYSYEQYF.

The sample holds a few counts of this clone. V and J are TRBV9 and TRBJ2-1; perhaps TRBD2 as D (7 bases). This CDR3 region has 18 residues. V was trimmed by 3 bases and J by 4 bases, leaving 23 bases between them. The germline V gene has CDR1 SGDLS and CDR2 YYNGEE. The CDR3 DNA sequence: TGTGCCAGCAGCGCCACTCAAAGGGGGGGGGCTACTTACAATGAGCAGTTCTTC. This codes for CASSATQRGGATYNEQFF.

DNA for the CDR3: TGTGCCAGCAGCTTAGGTCCCCCGGGAGGGCTCTCTGGGGCCAACGTCCTGACTTTC. It codes for CASSLGPPGGLSGANVLTF. The gene calls are TRBV11-2 and TRBJ2-6; 8 bases are a match to TRBD2. Unmatched junction bases numbered 8, after V lost 1 base and J lost 0 bases. The CDR3 is 19 residues long. The germline V gene has CDR1 SGHAT and CDR2 FQNNGV.

This chain connects TRBV2 to TRBJ2-1; D is perhaps TRBD2 (6 bases). CDR1 is SNHLY and CDR2 is FYNNEI in the germline V gene. The length of the CDR3 is 15 residues. The V gene lost 6 bases and the J gene lost 0 bases, with 12 bases spanning the gap. The CDR3 loop is CASSPSVSSYNEQFF. The CDR3, as DNA: TGTGCCAGCAGCCCTAGCGTGAGCTCCTACAATGAGCAGTTCTTC.

This clone appeared a single time. The chain combines TRBV7-2 with TRBJ1-1; TRBD1 matches 9 bases. Per the germline V gene, CDR1 is SGHTA and CDR2 is FQGNSA. This CDR3 is 15 amino acids long. With V trimmed by 4 bases and J by 6 bases, 9 bases remained unmatched. The CDR3 DNA follows: TGTGCCAGCAGCTCTGGGACAGGGATCTTTCCTGAAGCTTTCTTT. Its protein product is CASSSGTGIFPEAFF.